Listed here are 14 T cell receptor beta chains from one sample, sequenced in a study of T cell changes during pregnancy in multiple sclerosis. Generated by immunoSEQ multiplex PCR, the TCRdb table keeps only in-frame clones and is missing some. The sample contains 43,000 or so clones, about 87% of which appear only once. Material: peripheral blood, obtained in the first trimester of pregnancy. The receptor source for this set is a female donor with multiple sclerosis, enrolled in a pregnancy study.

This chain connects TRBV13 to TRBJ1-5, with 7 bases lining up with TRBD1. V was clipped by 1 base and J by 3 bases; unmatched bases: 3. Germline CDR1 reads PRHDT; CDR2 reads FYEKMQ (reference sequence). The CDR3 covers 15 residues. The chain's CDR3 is CASSLARGDNQPQHF. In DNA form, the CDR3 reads TGTGCCAGCAGCTTAGCCAGGGGGGACAATCAGCCCCAGCATTTT.

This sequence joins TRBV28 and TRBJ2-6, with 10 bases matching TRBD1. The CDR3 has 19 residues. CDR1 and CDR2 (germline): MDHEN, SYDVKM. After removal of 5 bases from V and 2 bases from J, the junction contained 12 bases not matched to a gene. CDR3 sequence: CASSTPGQGDVAGANVLTF. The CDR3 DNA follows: TGTGCCAGCAGTACCCCCGGACAGGGGGACGTGGCTGGGGCCAACGTCCTGACTTTC. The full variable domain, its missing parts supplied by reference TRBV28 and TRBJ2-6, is DVKVTQSSRYLVKRTGEKVFLECVQDMDHENMFWYRQDPGLGLRLIYFSYDVKMKEKGDIPEGYSVSREKKERFSLILESASTNQTSMYLCASSTPGQGDVAGANVLTFGAGSRLTVL.

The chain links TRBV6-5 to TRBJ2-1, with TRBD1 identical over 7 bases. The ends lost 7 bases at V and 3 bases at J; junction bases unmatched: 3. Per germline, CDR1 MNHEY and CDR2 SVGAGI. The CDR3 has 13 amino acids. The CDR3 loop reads CASTRTGYNEQFF. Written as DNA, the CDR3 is TGTGCCAGCACCCGGACAGGCTACAATGAGCAGTTCTTC.

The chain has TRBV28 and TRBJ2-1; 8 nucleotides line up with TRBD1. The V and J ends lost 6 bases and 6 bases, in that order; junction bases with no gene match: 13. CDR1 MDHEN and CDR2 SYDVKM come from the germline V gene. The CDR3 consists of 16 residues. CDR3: CASRPTSGGKGNEQFF. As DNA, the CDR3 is TGTGCCAGCAGACCGACTTCAGGGGGCAAGGGCAATGAGCAGTTCTTC.

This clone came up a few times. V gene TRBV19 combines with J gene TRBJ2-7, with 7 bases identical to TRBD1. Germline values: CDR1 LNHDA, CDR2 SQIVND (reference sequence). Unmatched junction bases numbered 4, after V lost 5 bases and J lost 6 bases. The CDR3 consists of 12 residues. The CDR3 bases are TGTGCCAGTAGTTCCCAGGGGGTCGAGCAGTACTTC. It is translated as CASSSQGVEQYF.

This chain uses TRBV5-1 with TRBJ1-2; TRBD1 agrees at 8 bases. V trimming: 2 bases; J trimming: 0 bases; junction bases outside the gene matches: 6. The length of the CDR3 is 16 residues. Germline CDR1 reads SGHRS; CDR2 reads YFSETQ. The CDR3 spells CASSFNGQGANYGYTF. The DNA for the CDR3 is TGCGCCAGCAGCTTCAATGGACAGGGTGCTAACTATGGCTACACCTTC.

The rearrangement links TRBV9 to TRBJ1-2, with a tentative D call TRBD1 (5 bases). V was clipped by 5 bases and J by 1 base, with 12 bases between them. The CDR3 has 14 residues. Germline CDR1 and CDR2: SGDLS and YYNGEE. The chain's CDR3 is CASSKTGLNYGYTF. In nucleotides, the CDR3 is TGTGCCAGCAGTAAGACGGGACTTAACTATGGCTACACCTTC.

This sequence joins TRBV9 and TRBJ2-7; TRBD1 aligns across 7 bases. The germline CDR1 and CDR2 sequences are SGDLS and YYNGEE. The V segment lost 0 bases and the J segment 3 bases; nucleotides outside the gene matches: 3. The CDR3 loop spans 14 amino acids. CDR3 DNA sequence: TGTGCCAGCAGCGTAGGAGGGACAGACTACGAGCAGTACTTC. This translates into CASSVGGTDYEQYF.

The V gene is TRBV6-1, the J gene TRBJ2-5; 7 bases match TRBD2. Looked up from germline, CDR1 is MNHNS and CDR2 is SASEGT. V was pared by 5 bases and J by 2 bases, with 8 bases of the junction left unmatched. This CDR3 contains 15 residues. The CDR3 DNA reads TGTGCCAGCAGTCAGTACCGGGACTATCAAGAGACCCAGTACTTC. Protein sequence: CASSQYRDYQETQYF.

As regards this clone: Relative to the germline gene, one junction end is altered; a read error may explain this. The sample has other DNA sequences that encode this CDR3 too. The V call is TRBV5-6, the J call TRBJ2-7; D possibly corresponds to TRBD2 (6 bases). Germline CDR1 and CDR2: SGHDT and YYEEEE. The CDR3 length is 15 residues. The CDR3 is CASSLTSYVTYEQYF. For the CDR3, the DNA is TGTGCCAGCAGCCTTACTAGCTATGTAACCTACGAGCAGTATTTC.

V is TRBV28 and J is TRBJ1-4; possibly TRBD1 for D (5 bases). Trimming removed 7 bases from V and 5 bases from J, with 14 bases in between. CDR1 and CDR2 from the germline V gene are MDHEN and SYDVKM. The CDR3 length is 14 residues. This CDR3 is CASMLGGRNEKLFF. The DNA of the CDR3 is TGTGCCAGCATGCTCGGGGGGAGGAATGAAAAACTGTTTTTT.

CDR3 nucleotides: TGTGCCAGCAGCTTTGGGCAGGGGGACACTGAAGCTTTCTTT. Translating gives CASSFGQGDTEAFF. J is TRBJ1-1 and V is TRBV5-6, with 7 bases matching TRBD1. The CDR3 contains 14 residues. J was trimmed by 3 bases and V by 2 bases; bases with no gene match: 4. Germline V gene lookup returns CDR1 SGHDT and CDR2 YYEEEE. Drawing the rest from reference TRBV5-6 and TRBJ1-1, the complete variable domain is DAGVTQSPTHLIKTRGQQVTLRCSPKSGHDTVSWYQQALGQGPQFIFQYYEEEERQRGNFPDRFSGHQFPNYSSELNVNALLLGDSALYLCASSFGQGDTEAFFGQGTRLTVV.

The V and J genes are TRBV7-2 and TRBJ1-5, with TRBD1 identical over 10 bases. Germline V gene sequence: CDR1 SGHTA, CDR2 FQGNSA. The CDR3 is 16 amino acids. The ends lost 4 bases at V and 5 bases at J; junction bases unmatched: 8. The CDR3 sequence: CASSSGTGATYQPQHF. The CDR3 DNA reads TGTGCCAGCAGCTCCGGGACAGGGGCGACCTATCAGCCCCAGCATTTT.

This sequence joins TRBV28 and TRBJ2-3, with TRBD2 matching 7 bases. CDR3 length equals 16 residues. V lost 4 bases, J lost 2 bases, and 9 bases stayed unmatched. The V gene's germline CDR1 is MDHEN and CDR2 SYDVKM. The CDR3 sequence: CASSSGSAGLTDTQYF. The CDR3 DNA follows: TGTGCCAGCAGTTCAGGATCAGCGGGACTCACAGATACGCAGTATTTT.